This T cell receptor beta chain was sequenced during a study of T-cell reconstitution after alpha-beta-depleted transplantation in children. General study results and limits: Recipient T cells and thymic progenitors that survived were the source of the high TCRbeta diversity seen at day 60 in some patients. At around two months after transplant, the alpha-beta T cells were reportedly derived from several hundred expanded clones that came from non-depleted graft cells. By one year post-transplant, T-cell counts and diversity largely arose from T cells that were newly produced.

This clonotype was detected a few times. The antigen is not known. After removal of 5 bases from V and 5 bases from J, the junction contained 5 bases not matched to a gene. The germline CDR1 and CDR2 sequences are GTSNPN and SVGIG (reference sequence). The CDR3 length is 13 residues. Preparation of the TCRbeta library used unique molecular identifiers. TCRdb re-called the PCR reads through MiXCR, storing one row per CDR3 protein. Of approximately 97,000 distinct CDR3 sequences in the sample, 5% to 6% were seen once. The input for sequencing was PBMCs, mostly from graft donor cells, taken 60 days after TCRalphabeta/CD19-depleted stem cell transplant. This receptor was identified in a female patient aged 2-10 years who had a stem cell transplant for Fanconi anemia, so the T cells may come from the graft donor. This chain links TRBV30 with TRBJ2-5; 10 bases agree with TRBD1. The chain's CDR3 is CAWDRGRGETQYF. The CDR3 DNA reads TGTGCCTGGGACAGGGGGCGCGGGGAGACCCAGTACTTC.